Detailed here is one T cell receptor beta chain. The data were obtained in a study of blood T cell repertoires in COVID-19. Study summary: PBMCs, B-cell-depleted T cells, or T cells were the source of the cDNA or gDNA that made up the material.

How the authors handled the data: By means of reference gene primer amplification, nucleated cell counts were estimated. TCRdb keeps only in-frame clones here, not all; method: immunoSEQ multiplex PCR. The V and J calls and clone size are taken from that table; D and trimming were inferred from the DNA. The table shows about 230,000 clones, with more than 65% occurring only once. The receptor was derived from a man in his fifties or sixties with active or convalescent COVID-19. The sequencing input was peripheral blood.

The CDR3 spells CAWSAAINTEAFF. In nucleotides, the CDR3 is TGTGCCTGGAGCGCGGCTATAAACACTGAAGCTTTCTTT. The chain carries TRBV30 and TRBJ1-1; D gene unclear. Trimming stripped 3 bases from V and 2 bases from J, with 10 bases between. The CDR3 contains 13 residues. The germline CDR1 and CDR2 sequences are GTSNPN and SVGIG (reference sequence).